Shown below are 18 T cell receptor beta chains from a single sample sequenced in a study of control samples from healthy donors and cancer patients. This table comes from immunoSEQ multiplex PCR, and its TCRdb copy is limited to in-frame clones, with some not included. The table includes under 300,000 clones, over 75% detected once. The sequenced material came from PBMCs. The receptors stem from a woman aged 60-75 years with lung cancer.

Details on this clone: Sequence at one end of the junction differs from germline and may be a read error. The chain is built from TRBV3-1 (or the pseudogene TRBV3-2) and TRBJ2-5; D remains ambiguous. CDR1 LGHDT and CDR2 YNNKEL come from the germline V gene (reference sequence). CDR3 length: 14 amino acids. CDR3 bases: TGTGCCAGCAGCCTAAACACCCTACGAGAGGCCCAGTACTTC. Translating gives CASSLNTLREAQYF.

With regard to this clone: In the same sample, other DNA sequences code for this CDR3. The J gene is TRBJ2-3, the V gene TRBV5-4; no firm D call. The V end was cut by 1 base, the J end by 0 bases, with 0 bases between. Germline V lookup: CDR1 SGHNT, CDR2 YYREEE (reference sequence). The CDR3 consists of 12 residues. The CDR3 DNA is TGTGCCAGCAGCTTGAGCACAGATACGCAGTATTTT. This codes for CASSLSTDTQYF. Combining the CDR3 with reference TRBV5-4 and TRBJ2-3 gives the whole variable domain ETGVTQSPTHLIKTRGQQVTLRCSSQSGHNTVSWYQQALGQGPQFIFQYYREEENGRGNFPPRFSGLQFPNYSSELNVNALELDDSALYLCASSLSTDTQYFGPGTRLTVL.

The chain employs TRBV6-1 and TRBJ1-5; D possibly corresponds to TRBD1 (6 bases). CDR1 and CDR2 (germline): MNHNS, SASEGT. V was shortened by 3 bases and J by 5 bases, with 11 bases between the two germline ends. The length of the CDR3 is 14 residues. This chain's CDR3 is CASSDGGPYQPQHF. The CDR3 DNA reads TGTGCCAGCAGTGATGGGGGGCCATATCAGCCCCAGCATTTT.

The genes are TRBV4-2 and TRBJ2-2, with 8 nucleotides matching TRBD2. Germline-derived CDR1 and CDR2 are LGHNA and YNFKEQ. This CDR3 comprises 16 residues. V was pared by 4 bases and J by 1 base, with 5 bases of the junction left unmatched. This CDR3 reads CASSPRGGRNTGELFF. The CDR3 bases are TGTGCCAGCAGCCCCCGGGGGGGCCGGAACACCGGGGAGCTGTTTTTT.

This chain links TRBV5-6 with TRBJ2-7, with a tentative D call TRBD2 (6 bases). V was cut by 0 bases and J by 5 bases, with 18 bases left in between. From germline, CDR1 is SGHDT and CDR2 YYEEEE. CDR3 length: 16 amino acids. The chain's CDR3 is CASSLVEAGIYDEQYF. The CDR3 DNA follows: TGTGCCAGCAGCTTGGTGGAGGCGGGGATTTACGACGAGCAGTACTTC.

The chain is built from TRBV30 and TRBJ2-3; 11 nucleotides align to TRBD2. This CDR3 is built from 16 residues. V lost 3 bases and J lost 3; bases outside the gene matches: 8. Germline V lookup: CDR1 GTSNPN, CDR2 SVGIG (reference sequence). The CDR3 loop is CAWSDPSGRRTDTQYF. The CDR3 DNA follows: TGTGCCTGGAGCGATCCTAGCGGGAGGAGGACAGATACGCAGTATTTT. The entire variable domain, with the rest obtained from reference TRBV30 and TRBJ2-3, is as follows: SQTIHQWPATLVQPVGSPLSLECTVEGTSNPNLYWYRQAAGRGLQLLFYSVGIGQISSEVPQNLSASRPQDRQFILSSKKLLLSDSGFYLCAWSDPSGRRTDTQYFGPGTRLTVL.

This clone was observed a handful of times. The rearrangement joins TRBV18 to TRBJ1-4; weak D call: TRBD1 (5 bases). V was clipped by 4 bases and J by 4 bases, with 13 bases between them. Germline-derived CDR1 and CDR2 are KGHSH and LQKENI. CDR3 length: 15 amino acids. CDR3 coding DNA: TGTGCCAGCTCACGGTTCAGGGAGGATAATGAAAAACTGTTTTTT. Amino acids: CASSRFREDNEKLFF.

This clone was detected many times. The chain links TRBV7-2 to TRBJ2-5, with no clear D. Germline CDR1 SGHTA, CDR2 FQGNSA. Trimming pared 1 base from V and 4 bases from J, leaving 4 bases between. CDR3 length: 12 residues. The CDR3 DNA is TGTGCCAGCAGCTTAGATCTAGAGACCCAGTACTTC. Translating gives CASSLDLETQYF.

The chain carries TRBV5-1 and TRBJ1-3; D call uncertain. V lost 1 base and J lost 4, with 15 bases in between. The CDR3 consists of 16 residues. The germline CDR1 and CDR2 sequences are SGHRS and YFSETQ. The CDR3 DNA follows: TGCGCCAGCAGCTTGCTAGGGAAATCTGCCGGAAACACCATATATTTT. It is translated as CASSLLGKSAGNTIYF.

This chain joins TRBV18 and TRBJ2-1; tentatively, D is TRBD1 or TRBD2 (5 bases each). Trimming cost V 2 bases and J 2 bases, with 7 bases left between them. CDR1 KGHSH and CDR2 LQKENI come from the germline V gene. This CDR3 comprises 14 residues. This CDR3 reads CASSPGGAYNEQFF. CDR3 nucleotides: TGTGCCAGCTCACCAGGGGGAGCCTACAATGAGCAGTTCTTC.

CDR3 nucleotide sequence: TGTGCCAGCAGCCAAGGGCCCACAGGGGCACAAAACATTCAGTACTTC. Translation gives CASSQGPTGAQNIQYF. The chain uses TRBV3-1 (or the pseudogene TRBV3-2) and TRBJ2-4; 7 nucleotides match TRBD1. Unmatched junction bases numbered 8, after V lost 1 base and J lost 5 bases. The CDR3 length is 16 residues. Germline V gene lookup returns CDR1 LGHDT and CDR2 YNNKEL (reference sequence).

This clone appeared a few times. V gene TRBV27 combines with J gene TRBJ2-1; tentatively, D is TRBD2 (6 bases). The CDR3 totals 17 residues. V lost 8 bases and J lost 6, with 26 bases in between. The germline V gene encodes CDR1 MNHEY and CDR2 SMNVEV (reference sequence). The CDR3 nucleotides read TGTGCCAGCTACTACCTGGGTGGGGGAGGAAAGAGCAATGAGCAGTTCTTC. Encoded protein: CASYYLGGGGKSNEQFF.

V gene TRBV19 combines with J gene TRBJ2-1; maybe TRBD2 (5 bases). This CDR3 contains 16 residues. Germline V gives CDR1 LNHDA, CDR2 SQIVND (reference sequence). The ends were cut back, 1 base at V and 4 bases at J, with 14 bases in the middle. The CDR3 DNA follows: TGTGCCAGTAGTATAGGAGGGCCCCACTCTTACAATGAGCAGTTCTTC. Translation: CASSIGGPHSYNEQFF.

The genes are TRBV19 and TRBJ2-2, with 7 bases matching TRBD2. The CDR3 loop spans 15 amino acids. The V segment lost 7 bases and the J segment 2 bases; nucleotides outside the gene matches: 7. Germline V CDR1 and CDR2: LNHDA, SQIVND (reference sequence). The CDR3 nucleotides are TGTGCCAGTATGGGGGGGACTCATAACACCGGGGAGCTGTTTTTT. Protein sequence: CASMGGTHNTGELFF.

The chain carries TRBV19 and TRBJ1-1; D is ambiguous. The CDR3 has 14 amino acids. Germline V gives CDR1 LNHDA, CDR2 SQIVND (reference sequence). With 3 bases removed from V and 1 base from J, the gap between germline ends came to 9 bases. The DNA of the CDR3 is TGTGCCAGTAGTATTCTCCGGGGGAACACTGAAGCTTTCTTT. Protein product: CASSILRGNTEAFF.

This chain links TRBV10-1 with TRBJ2-7, with 9 nucleotides matching TRBD1. This CDR3 has 15 amino acids. Germline loops: CDR1 WNHNN, CDR2 SYGVQD (reference sequence). With V trimmed by 3 bases and J by 7 bases, 10 bases remained unmatched. The CDR3 DNA follows: TGCGCCAGCAGTGATGGTGGACAGGGGTCGCGAGAGCAGTACTTC. Its protein product is CASSDGGQGSREQYF.

The chain couples TRBV18 to TRBJ1-3, with 7 bases lining up with TRBD1. The CDR3 has 16 amino acids. Germline CDR1 reads KGHSH; CDR2 reads LQKENI. Trimming removed 3 bases from V and 2 bases from J; junction bases left unmatched: 7. The CDR3 loop is CASSPSGGGPGNTIYF. As DNA, the CDR3 is TGTGCCAGCTCACCTTCAGGAGGGGGCCCTGGAAACACCATATATTTT.

V usage is TRBV18 and J usage is TRBJ2-1; tentative D call: TRBD1 (6 bases). V was clipped by 2 bases and J by 7 bases, with 21 bases between them. The CDR3 extends over 17 amino acids. Germline lookup yields CDR1 KGHSH and CDR2 LQKENI. CDR3 DNA: TGTGCCAGCTCACCATCTATATTCATAGGGGGTGAGAATGAGCAGTTCTTC. Translated, it gives CASSPSIFIGGENEQFF.